This record looks at one T cell receptor (beta chain) sequence and its context. Its matching antigen is unknown. Generated by immunoSEQ multiplex PCR, the TCRdb table keeps only in-frame clones and is missing some. The sample records approximately 150,000 clones, roughly 85% being singletons. The data stem from a study of radiation and T cells in renal cell carcinoma. Overall study: Nephrectomy followed 15 Gy stereotactic body radiation by 4 weeks.

Time point in this sample: baseline pretreatment blood. Treatment: 15 Gy SBRT to primary tumor, nephrectomy 4 weeks later. Radiation-treated patients gave blood at baseline, week 2 and week 4. Study-level findings and limits: No pretreatment tumor biopsies were available for baseline clonotypes. From baseline, blood top tumor clonotypes peaked at 2 weeks post-radiation.

The TCR sequence derives from a woman in her forties or fifties with renal cell carcinoma. Specimen: blood, collected from a patient whose treatment included radiotherapy and nephrectomy.

The CDR3 DNA reads TGTGCCAGCAGCCCCCGGGACACCAGGGCGGGGGCTTTCTTT. This codes for CASSPRDTRAGAFF. This rearrangement joins TRBV9 to TRBJ1-1; TRBD1 might be the D (6 bases). Germline V CDR1 and CDR2: SGDLS, YYNGEE. This CDR3 comprises 14 residues. Trimming took 4 bases from V and 11 from J, leaving 21 bases between them.